This entry lists 26 T cell receptor beta chains sequenced from one sample in a study of blood T cell repertoires in COVID-19. Measured with immunoSEQ multiplex PCR; TCRdb has only the in-frame clones, and not every one. In the table there are roughly 330,000 clones, roughly 83% of which are singletons. The sequenced sample consisted of peripheral blood. These receptors originate from a woman aged 45-60 years with acute or convalescent COVID-19.

This chain connects TRBV11-2 to TRBJ2-2; tentative D call: TRBD2 (6 bases). Trimming cost V 4 bases and J 0 bases, with 18 bases left between them. Per the germline V gene, CDR1 is SGHAT and CDR2 is FQNNGV. The CDR3 has 18 residues. The chain's CDR3 is CASSSLQRAAPNTGELFF. The CDR3 bases are TGTGCCAGCAGCTCACTCCAGCGGGCCGCTCCGAACACCGGGGAGCTGTTTTTT.

The chain combines TRBV5-1 with TRBJ1-2; no clear D. CDR3 length equals 13 residues. Germline V gives CDR1 SGHRS, CDR2 YFSETQ. V lost 4 bases to trimming and J lost 9 bases, with 16 bases between them. This CDR3 is CASSPAERPSYTF. CDR3 coding DNA: TGCGCCAGCAGCCCCGCGGAAAGGCCTAGCTACACCTTC. The full variable domain, rest sourced from reference TRBV5-1 and TRBJ1-2, is KAGVTQTPRYLIKTRGQQVTLSCSPISGHRSVSWYQQTPGQGLQFLFEYFSETQRNKGNFPGRFSGRQFSNSRSEMNVSTLELGDSALYLCASSPAERPSYTFGSGTRLTVV.

The chain recombines TRBV6-2 or TRBV6-3 with TRBJ1-5; 8 bases align to TRBD1. V was pared by 6 bases and J by 6 bases, with 4 bases of the junction left unmatched. The CDR3 length is 13 residues. Germline lookup yields CDR1 MNHEY and CDR2 SVGEGT. The CDR3 protein is CASSSGGGQPQHF. CDR3 coding DNA: TGTGCCAGCAGCTCAGGGGGCGGTCAGCCCCAGCATTTT.

The chain's CDR3 is CATSASGLWNEQFF. The CDR3 bases are TGTGCCACCAGTGCCAGCGGATTATGGAATGAGCAGTTCTTC. The V call is TRBV24-1, the J call TRBJ2-1, with a tentative D call TRBD2 (5 bases). The CDR3 has 14 amino acids. CDR1 KGHDR and CDR2 SFDVKD come from the germline V gene. V was cut by 5 bases and J by 7 bases, with 14 bases left in between.

The V call is TRBV10-1, the J call TRBJ2-2; 10 positions agree with TRBD2. This CDR3 spans 15 amino acids. CDR1 and CDR2 from the germline V gene are WNHNN and SYGVQD (reference sequence). Trimming at V came to 6 bases and at J to 6 bases, leaving 7 bases not matched to a gene. CDR3 sequence: CASRATSGKAGELFF. CDR3 DNA sequence: TGCGCCAGCAGAGCAACTAGCGGGAAGGCCGGGGAGCTGTTTTTT.

V is TRBV2 and J is TRBJ2-3; D remains ambiguous. V dropped 9 bases and J dropped 0 bases, with 13 bases sitting between them. The CDR3 runs 14 residues. The V gene's germline CDR1 is SNHLY and CDR2 FYNNEI. CDR3 protein: CASSVASSTDTQYF. The CDR3 DNA reads as TGTGCCAGTTCGGTAGCCTCTAGCACAGATACGCAGTATTTT. The full variable domain, its missing parts supplied by reference TRBV2 and TRBJ2-3, is EPEVTQTPSHQVTQMGQEVILRCVPISNHLYFYWYRQILGQKVEFLVSFYNNEISEKSEIFDDQFSVERPDGSNFTLKIRSTKLEDSAMYFCASSVASSTDTQYFGPGTRLTVL.

The rearrangement joins TRBV19 to TRBJ2-5; 8 bases align to TRBD2. Germline loops: CDR1 LNHDA, CDR2 SQIVND (reference sequence). This CDR3 spans 16 amino acids. The junction had 12 bases not matched to a gene; V was cut back by 4 bases and J by 5 bases. The CDR3 DNA reads as TGTGCCAGTAGTACCGGGCCCGGGAGGGGGAGGGAGACCCAGTACTTC. This codes for CASSTGPGRGRETQYF.

Comment on this clone: At one end, the junction sequence differs from germline, possibly due to a read error. The chain links TRBV7-7 to TRBJ2-7; 9 positions match TRBD2. This CDR3 region has 15 residues. Per the germline V gene, CDR1 is SSHAT and CDR2 is FNYEAQ (reference sequence). The CDR3 protein is CASSISGGSSYEQYF. DNA of the CDR3: TGTGCTAGCAGCATAAGCGGGGGGAGCTCCTACGAGCAGTACTTC.

This sequence joins TRBV6-6 and TRBJ1-2; no firm D call. V lost 2 bases and J 8 bases, leaving 15 bases between the germline ends. The CDR3 sequence is 14 residues long. In germline, CDR1 is MNHNY, CDR2 SVGAGI (reference sequence). For the CDR3, the DNA is TGTGCCAGCAGTTACCCCGCAAAAAGCCGGGGCTACACCTTC. It is translated as CASSYPAKSRGYTF.

This clone occurred a few times. The CDR3 loop is CASSMTVDSYEQYF. In DNA, the CDR3 is TGTGCCAGTAGTATGACAGTAGACTCCTACGAGCAGTACTTC. The rearrangement links TRBV19 to TRBJ2-7; tentative D call: TRBD1 (5 bases). The CDR3 is 14 residues long. Trimming shortened V by 3 bases and J by 0 bases, and 9 bases separated the two germline ends. Germline V gene lookup returns CDR1 LNHDA and CDR2 SQIVND (reference sequence).

The V gene is TRBV2, the J gene TRBJ1-5, with 9 nucleotides matching TRBD1. V was clipped by 3 bases and J by 1 base; unmatched bases: 7. The germline gives CDR1 SNHLY, CDR2 FYNNEI. The CDR3 has 17 residues. As DNA, the CDR3 is TGTGCCAGCAGTGAGGGACAGGGTATTAGAAGCAATCAGCCCCAGCATTTT. Encoded protein: CASSEGQGIRSNQPQHF.

This sequence joins TRBV18 and TRBJ2-7; TRBD2 might be the D (5 bases). From germline, CDR1 is KGHSH and CDR2 LQKENI. V shed 3 bases and J shed 5 bases, with 11 bases lying between them. The CDR3 runs to 13 residues. The CDR3 nucleotides read TGTGCCAGCTCACCCCACGCCGGGGACGAGCAGTACTTC. This codes for CASSPHAGDEQYF. Variable domain in full (rest from reference TRBV18 and TRBJ2-7): NAGVMQNPRHLVRRRGQEARLRCSPMKGHSHVYWYRQLPEEGLKFMVYLQKENIIDESGMPKERFSAEFPKEGPSILRIQQVVRGDSAAYFCASSPHAGDEQYFGPGTRLTVT.

This chain joins TRBV10-3 and TRBJ2-3; 7 positions match TRBD2. The CDR3 length is 12 residues. Trimming cost V 9 bases and J 4 bases; bases outside gene matches: 4. CDR1 is ENHRY, CDR2 SYGVKD, per germline. The CDR3 region is CAMGGEADTQYF. CDR3 in DNA: TGTGCCATGGGGGGGGAGGCAGATACGCAGTATTTT.

The chain uses TRBV5-4 and TRBJ2-6, with TRBD2 matching over 9 bases. The length of the CDR3 is 17 residues. Trimming removed 2 bases from V and 0 bases from J; junction bases left unmatched: 3. In germline, CDR1 is SGHNT, CDR2 YYREEE (reference sequence). CDR3 sequence: CASSFGTSNSGANVLTF. CDR3 DNA: TGTGCCAGCAGCTTCGGGACTAGCAACTCTGGGGCCAACGTCCTGACTTTC.

The genes are TRBV27 and TRBJ1-1, with D tentatively TRBD1 (6 bases). V lost 6 bases to trimming and J lost 8 bases, with 10 bases between them. The CDR3 consists of 11 residues. Germline V gene lookup returns CDR1 MNHEY and CDR2 SMNVEV (reference sequence). The CDR3 is CASSGGPEAFF. DNA of the CDR3: TGTGCCAGCAGCGGGGGGCCGGAAGCTTTCTTT.

The chain is built from TRBV6-5 and TRBJ1-6; D not certain. The CDR3 extends over 14 amino acids. Per the germline V gene, CDR1 is MNHEY and CDR2 is SVGAGI. V lost 3 bases, J lost 7 bases, and 10 bases lay in between. CDR3 residues: CASSYEYRNSPLHF. CDR3 bases: TGTGCCAGCAGTTATGAGTATCGGAATTCACCCCTCCACTTT.

The chain employs TRBV11-2 and TRBJ2-1; 14 nucleotides align to TRBD2. Germline V gene data show CDR1 as SGHAT and CDR2 as FQNNGV. Trimming took 0 bases from V and 3 from J; bases not matched to a gene: 10. The CDR3 is 20 amino acids. The CDR3 nucleotides are TGTGCCAGCAGCTTAGATCCCCGGACTAGCGGGAGGTCCCTCTACAATGAGCAGTTCTTC. Protein: CASSLDPRTSGRSLYNEQFF.

V gene TRBV30 combines with J gene TRBJ1-5, with 7 bases that match TRBD1. CDR1 GTSNPN and CDR2 SVGIG come from the germline V gene (reference sequence). V shed 1 base and J 7 bases; nucleotides not matched to a gene: 7. The CDR3 consists of 14 residues. The CDR3 protein is CAWSGEGAWQPQHF. CDR3 nucleotide sequence: TGTGCCTGGAGTGGTGAGGGGGCTTGGCAGCCCCAGCATTTT. The variable domain in full, with the rest retrieved from reference TRBV30 and TRBJ1-5, is SQTIHQWPATLVQPVGSPLSLECTVEGTSNPNLYWYRQAAGRGLQLLFYSVGIGQISSEVPQNLSASRPQDRQFILSSKKLLLSDSGFYLCAWSGEGAWQPQHFGDGTRLSIL.

This clone was detected a few times. This chain uses TRBV3-1 (or the pseudogene TRBV3-2) with TRBJ2-1; 11 positions match TRBD2. The CDR3 length is 17 residues. Losses at the gene ends were 4 bases for V and 4 bases for J; bases not matched to a gene: 9. The germline V gene has CDR1 LGHDT and CDR2 YNNKEL (reference sequence). CDR3: CASSLGLAGGVYNEQFF. The CDR3 DNA reads TGTGCCAGCAGCCTCGGACTAGCGGGTGGGGTTTACAATGAGCAGTTCTTC.

The count of this clone is one. V is TRBV19 and J is TRBJ1-4, with D possibly TRBD1 on 5 matching bases. The CDR3 extends over 14 amino acids. Looked up from germline, CDR1 is LNHDA and CDR2 is SQIVND (reference sequence). The V gene lost 6 bases and the J gene lost 4 bases, with 12 bases spanning the gap. CDR3 DNA sequence: TGTGCCAGTAGCACCGGGACTGTTAATGAAAAACTGTTTTTT. This gives the protein CASSTGTVNEKLFF.

CDR3 sequence (DNA): TGTGCCAGCAGTTTATCCCAGGGGGACAGGGGTATTTTCTATGGCTACACCTTC. Residues: CASSLSQGDRGIFYGYTF. The gene calls are TRBV27 and TRBJ1-2; 10 bases match TRBD1. The CDR3 covers 18 residues. The V and J ends lost 0 bases and 4 bases, in that order; junction bases with no gene match: 11. Germline V lookup: CDR1 MNHEY, CDR2 SMNVEV (reference sequence).

This sequence joins TRBV5-1 and TRBJ2-7, with 10 bases lining up with TRBD2. Germline V lookup: CDR1 SGHRS, CDR2 YFSETQ. This CDR3 has 14 amino acids. The trim removed 3 bases at V and 2 bases at J, leaving 2 bases unmatched. The CDR3 loop reads CASSSGLAPYEQYF. DNA for the CDR3: TGCGCCAGCAGCTCGGGACTAGCGCCCTACGAGCAGTACTTC.

This sequence joins TRBV5-1 and TRBJ2-1; 7 nucleotides agree with TRBD2. Germline V lookup: CDR1 SGHRS, CDR2 YFSETQ. Trimming cost V 7 bases and J 7 bases; bases outside gene matches: 14. This CDR3 is 15 amino acids long. Written as DNA, the CDR3 is TGCGCCAGCTGGTCTGGCGGGAGTGTAACGAATGAGCAGTTCTTC. Its translation: CASWSGGSVTNEQFF.

There are a few counts of this clone. The chain uses TRBV28 and TRBJ2-1, with TRBD1 identical over 8 bases. CDR1 and CDR2 from the germline V gene are MDHEN and SYDVKM. V lost 5 bases to trimming and J lost 11 bases; unmatched junction nucleotides: 14. The CDR3 sequence is 15 residues long. The CDR3 is CASSTSGQGNLKQFF. The CDR3, as DNA: TGTGCCAGCAGTACATCAGGACAGGGTAACTTGAAGCAGTTCTTC.

This clone was counted only a few times. This rearrangement joins TRBV2 to TRBJ1-5, with 7 positions matching TRBD1. Per germline, CDR1 SNHLY and CDR2 FYNNEI. V shed 6 bases and J 3 bases; nucleotides not matched to a gene: 8. This CDR3 comprises 15 residues. The CDR3 reads CASRETGNHNQPQHF. The DNA for the CDR3 is TGTGCCAGCAGGGAGACAGGGAATCACAATCAGCCCCAGCATTTT.

The chain uses TRBV14 and TRBJ1-1, with 8 bases identical to TRBD1. Germline assignment: CDR1 SGHDN and CDR2 FVKESK. The CDR3 has 12 residues. Trimming cost V 4 bases and J 11 bases; bases outside gene matches: 6. As DNA, the CDR3 is TGTGCCAGCAGCCGAGGACAGGGATCCGCTTTCTTT. Protein product: CASSRGQGSAFF.